Below are 20 T cell receptor beta chains sequenced from a single sample in a study of blood T cell repertoires in COVID-19. Measured with immunoSEQ multiplex PCR; TCRdb has only the in-frame clones, and not every one. The sample comprises some 400,000 clones, 81% of which are singletons, and roughly 1.1% rests with the top ten. Source material: peripheral blood. The receptors were sampled from a human donor with acute or convalescent COVID-19. The donor label of this sample is uncertain.

This chain links TRBV27 with TRBJ2-1, with D perhaps matching TRBD2 (5 bases). Germline loops: CDR1 MNHEY, CDR2 SMNVEV (reference sequence). This CDR3 region has 14 residues. V lost 3 bases and J 6 bases, leaving 12 bases between the germline ends. Written as DNA, the CDR3 is TGTGCCAGCAGTTTGCCGGTGGAGGTCAATGAGCAGTTCTTC. It translates to CASSLPVEVNEQFF.

The genes are TRBV3-1 (or the pseudogene TRBV3-2) and TRBJ1-2; the D is unclear. The V gene lost 4 bases and the J gene lost 8 bases, with 14 bases spanning the gap. The CDR3 spans 13 residues. Germline assignment: CDR1 LGHDT and CDR2 YNNKEL (reference sequence). The CDR3 protein is CASSPSLGSGYTF. In DNA, the CDR3 is TGTGCCAGCAGCCCATCACTAGGGAGCGGCTACACCTTC.

This chain uses TRBV30 with TRBJ1-5; 7 bases are a match to TRBD1. Germline CDR1 GTSNPN, CDR2 SVGIG (reference sequence). V dropped 0 bases and J dropped 4; count of bases not matched to a gene: 3. The CDR3 contains 14 residues. The CDR3 DNA follows: TGTGCCTGGAGTGTACCCAGGGGGAATCAGCCCCAGCATTTT. Translated: CAWSVPRGNQPQHF.

The chain has TRBV19 and TRBJ2-3, with TRBD2 matching over 8 bases. The CDR3 has 17 residues. V shed 7 bases, J shed 3 bases, and the junction held 15 bases outside the gene matches. The V gene's germline CDR1 is LNHDA and CDR2 SQIVND (reference sequence). CDR3 sequence reads: CASTLNGRAGVTDTQYF. The CDR3 DNA reads as TGTGCCAGTACCCTCAACGGGCGAGCGGGAGTTACAGATACGCAGTATTTT.

This clone was observed a few times. V usage is TRBV7-2 and J usage is TRBJ1-2; the match to TRBD1 covers 10 bases. After removal of 1 base from V and 7 bases from J, the junction contained 6 bases not matched to a gene. The CDR3 extends over 15 amino acids. Germline-derived CDR1 and CDR2 are SGHTA and FQGNSA. The CDR3, as DNA: TGTGCCAGCAGCTTAGTTGCCGGGACAGGGGCTGGCTACACCTTC. It specifies CASSLVAGTGAGYTF.

This clone has a single count. The rearrangement joins TRBV7-8 to TRBJ1-6; 8 nucleotides agree with TRBD1. The germline gives CDR1 SGHVS, CDR2 FQNEAQ. This CDR3 has 14 residues. The ends lost 5 bases at V and 11 bases at J; junction bases unmatched: 8. CDR3 in amino acids: CASSPNRGSPPLHF. Here the CDR3 DNA reads TGTGCCAGCAGCCCAAACAGGGGGAGTCCACCCCTCCACTTT. The full variable domain, rest sourced from reference TRBV7-8 and TRBJ1-6, is GAGVSQSPRYKVAKRGQDVALRCDPISGHVSLFWYQQALGQGPEFLTYFQNEAQLDKSGLPSDRFFAERPEGSVSTLKIQRTQQEDSAVYLCASSPNRGSPPLHFGNGTRLTVT.

The gene calls are TRBV9 and TRBJ1-4; D ambiguous. Deletions cut 1 base from V and 0 bases from J, with 13 bases between. Germline V gene lookup returns CDR1 SGDLS and CDR2 YYNGEE. This CDR3 region has 17 residues. The CDR3 nucleotides are TGTGCCAGCAGCGTATCGATCGAGCTAGCAACTAATGAAAAACTGTTTTTT. Protein: CASSVSIELATNEKLFF.

The genes are TRBV29-1 and TRBJ1-2; D is unclear. V was shortened by 7 bases and J by 3 bases, with 12 bases between the two germline ends. This CDR3 comprises 12 residues. CDR1 is SQVTM, CDR2 ANQGSEA, per germline. The CDR3 loop reads CSGREGYYGYTF. In DNA form, the CDR3 reads TGCAGCGGTCGGGAGGGATACTATGGCTACACCTTC.

The V gene is TRBV6-5, the J gene TRBJ1-4; D gene unclear. Germline CDR1 reads MNHEY; CDR2 reads SVGAGI. V lost 3 bases and J 4 bases, leaving 15 bases between the germline ends. The CDR3 spans 16 residues. CDR3 coding DNA: TGTGCCAGCAGTTATCCAAGACGGAGCCGTAATGAAAAACTGTTTTTT. Translated: CASSYPRRSRNEKLFF.

This clone was detected a few times. The chain carries TRBV11-3 and TRBJ1-2, with D hard to call. From germline, CDR1 is SGHNT and CDR2 YENEEA. Trimming cost V 8 bases and J 12 bases, with 19 bases left between them. The CDR3 spans 12 residues. CDR3: CASDSVLERDTF. CDR3 sequence (DNA): TGTGCCAGCGACTCCGTATTGGAGCGGGACACCTTC.

V usage is TRBV6-6 and J usage is TRBJ1-2; possibly TRBD1 for D (6 bases). V lost 0 bases and J lost 8, with 16 bases in between. In germline, CDR1 is MNHNY, CDR2 SVGAGI (reference sequence). This CDR3 region has 15 residues. The CDR3 DNA sequence: TGTGCCAGCAGTTACTCCTCAGGGGCGGCCGGGGGCTACACCTTC. Protein: CASSYSSGAAGGYTF.

This clone was found a few times. This chain joins TRBV5-1 and TRBJ1-2; 8 bases align to TRBD1. V lost 3 bases and J lost 3; bases outside the gene matches: 7. Germline lookup yields CDR1 SGHRS and CDR2 YFSETQ. The CDR3 contains 15 residues. CDR3 coding DNA: TGCGCCAGCAGCTCATTAGGGACAGGCTACTATGGCTACACCTTC. Translation gives CASSSLGTGYYGYTF.

DNA of the CDR3: TGCGCCAGCAGCTTGCGGCCTGGCGGGAGAACAGATACGCAGTATTTT. The encoded protein is CASSLRPGGRTDTQYF. The rearrangement joins TRBV5-1 to TRBJ2-3; 7 nucleotides match TRBD2. Per the germline V gene, CDR1 is SGHRS and CDR2 is YFSETQ. This CDR3 comprises 16 residues. After removal of 1 base from V and 3 bases from J, the junction contained 8 bases not matched to a gene.

The chain links TRBV3-1 (or the pseudogene TRBV3-2) to TRBJ1-2; TRBD1 might be the D (6 bases). CDR3 length: 16 amino acids. Germline values: CDR1 LGHDT, CDR2 YNNKEL (reference sequence). V was shortened by 3 bases and J by 8 bases, with 22 bases between the two germline ends. The CDR3 protein is CASSQASLRTADGYTF. The CDR3 DNA is TGTGCCAGCAGCCAGGCTTCTCTTCGGACAGCGGACGGCTACACCTTC.

This chain joins TRBV7-8 and TRBJ1-2; TRBD1 matches at 9 bases. CDR3 length: 13 residues. The V segment lost 1 base and the J segment 7 bases; nucleotides outside the gene matches: 1. Per the germline V gene, CDR1 is SGHVS and CDR2 is FQNEAQ. The CDR3 bases are TGTGCCAGCAGCTTAGACAGGGGGCTTGGCTACACCTTC. Protein product: CASSLDRGLGYTF.

The chain employs TRBV4-1 and TRBJ2-1; the match to TRBD2 covers 9 bases. V dropped 6 bases and J dropped 8; count of bases not matched to a gene: 5. From germline, CDR1 is MGHRA and CDR2 YSYEKL. This CDR3 is 13 amino acids long. The CDR3 DNA reads as TGCGCCAGCAGTGAGCGGGGGGTGCATGAGCAGTTCTTC. Protein sequence: CASSERGVHEQFF.

The chain couples TRBV3-1 (or the pseudogene TRBV3-2) to TRBJ2-7; D may be TRBD1 (5 bases). CDR3 length equals 14 residues. Trimming stripped 4 bases from V and 5 bases from J, with 15 bases between. The V gene's germline CDR1 is LGHDT and CDR2 YNNKEL (reference sequence). CDR3 sequence reads: CASSLRQGYNEQYF. In nucleotides, the CDR3 is TGTGCCAGCAGCCTGCGGCAGGGTTATAACGAGCAGTACTTC.

The chain employs TRBV5-4 and TRBJ2-2; D may be TRBD2 (6 bases). V shed 5 bases and J shed 1 base, with 18 bases lying between them. This CDR3 has 17 residues. The germline V gene has CDR1 SGHNT and CDR2 YYREEE (reference sequence). The CDR3 is CASRRDGSSMNTGELFF. The CDR3 region has the DNA TGTGCCAGCAGGCGGGACGGCAGTAGCATGAACACCGGGGAGCTGTTTTTT.

This rearrangement joins TRBV5-1 to TRBJ2-1; D possibly corresponds to TRBD2 (6 bases). This CDR3 contains 14 residues. The germline gives CDR1 SGHRS, CDR2 YFSETQ. V was shortened by 0 bases and J by 10 bases, with 14 bases between the two germline ends. The CDR3, as DNA: TGCGCCAGCAGCTTGGCCCCAGAGGCGGGAGAGCAGTTCTTC. Encoded protein: CASSLAPEAGEQFF. The full variable domain, its missing parts supplied by reference TRBV5-1 and TRBJ2-1, is KAGVTQTPRYLIKTRGQQVTLSCSPISGHRSVSWYQQTPGQGLQFLFEYFSETQRNKGNFPGRFSGRQFSNSRSEMNVSTLELGDSALYLCASSLAPEAGEQFFGPGTRLTVL.

This chain links TRBV18 with TRBJ2-1, with a weak D call TRBD2 (5 bases). Germline V CDR1 and CDR2: KGHSH, LQKENI. The germline V and J ends were trimmed by 3 bases and 7 bases, with 10 bases remaining between them. The CDR3 sequence is 13 residues long. The CDR3 protein is CASSPGLENEQFF. The CDR3 DNA is TGTGCCAGCTCACCTGGACTGGAGAATGAGCAGTTCTTC.